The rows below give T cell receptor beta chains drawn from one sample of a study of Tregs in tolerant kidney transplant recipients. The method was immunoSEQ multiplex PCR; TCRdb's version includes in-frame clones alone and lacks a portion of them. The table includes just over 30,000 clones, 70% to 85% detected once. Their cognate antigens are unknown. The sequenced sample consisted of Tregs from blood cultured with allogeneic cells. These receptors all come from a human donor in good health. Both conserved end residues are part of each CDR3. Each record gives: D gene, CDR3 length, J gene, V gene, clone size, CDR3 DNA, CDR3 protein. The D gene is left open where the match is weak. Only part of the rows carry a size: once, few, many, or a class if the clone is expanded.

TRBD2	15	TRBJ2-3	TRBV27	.	TGTGCCAGCAGTTATATAGCGGGAGGGCCCGATACGCAGTATTTT	CASSYIAGGPDTQYF
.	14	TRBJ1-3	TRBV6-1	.	TGTGCCAGCAGTGAAGTCAACTCTGGAAACACCATATATTTT	CASSEVNSGNTIYF
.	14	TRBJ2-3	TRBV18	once	TGTGCCAGCTCACTTATCGTAGGACCAGATACGCAGTATTTT	CASSLIVGPDTQYF
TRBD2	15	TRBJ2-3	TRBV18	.	TGTGCCAGCTCACGGCGGGGGGGAGTCACAGATACGCAGTATTTT	CASSRRGGVTDTQYF
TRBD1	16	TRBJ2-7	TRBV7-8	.	TGTGCCAGCAGCTCGAGTAGGGACAGGTTCTCCTACGAGCAGTACTTC	CASSSSRDRFSYEQYF
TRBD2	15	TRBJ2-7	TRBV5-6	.	TGTGCCAGCAGTTCCACCGGACTAGCTTCCTACGAGCAGTACTTC	CASSSTGLASYEQYF
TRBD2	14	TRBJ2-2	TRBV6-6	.	TGTGCCAGCAGTATCTCTAGCGGGACCGGGGAGCTGTTTTTT	CASSISSGTGELFF
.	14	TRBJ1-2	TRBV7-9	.	TGTGCCAGCAGCGTGGGCCCCCCCCGTTATGGCTACACCTTC	CASSVGPPRYGYTF
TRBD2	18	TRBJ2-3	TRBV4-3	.	TGCGCCAGCAGCCCCGGACTAGCGGGGGGCCGATTCACAGATACGCAGTATTTT	CASSPGLAGGRFTDTQYF
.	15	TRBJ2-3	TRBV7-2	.	TGTGCCAGCAGCTTACTTCTAGCAGCCACAGATACGCAGTATTTT	CASSLLLAATDTQYF
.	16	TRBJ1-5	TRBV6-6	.	TGTGCCAGCAGTTACGCGGGGGGCGGCAGCAATCAGCCCCAGCATTTT	CASSYAGGGSNQPQHF